This T cell receptor (beta chain) was sequenced in a study of blood T cell repertoires in COVID-19. Looking at the study overall: Acute and convalescent COVID-19 samples came from the United States, Italy and Spain. T cells, B-cell-depleted T cells, or PBMCs provided the cDNA or gDNA that served as material.

In the original workflow: Estimation of nucleated cell counts was performed using reference gene primer amplification. Sequencing was performed with immunoSEQ multiplex PCR; in TCRdb, only in-frame clones are kept and a portion is missing. V, J and clone size are taken as reported in that table, and D and trimming were inferred from the DNA itself. Of around 170,000 clones listed, around 80% are singletons. CDR1 is LGHNT, CDR2 FRNRAP, per germline. The ends lost 1 base at V and 11 bases at J; junction bases unmatched: 3. The CDR3 totals 12 residues. Sample: peripheral blood. J is TRBJ1-1 and V is TRBV12-5; 8 bases fit TRBD1. This sequence originates from a man aged 65 to 85 with active or convalescent COVID-19. The CDR3 DNA reads TGTGCTAGTGGTTTGGAAACAGGGGGGGCTTTCTTT. Protein product: CASGLETGGAFF.